Detailed here is one T cell receptor (beta chain). CDR1 and CDR2 (germline): MNHEY, SVGAGI. Between the trimmed V and J ends, which lost 0 bases and 2 bases, there was a span of 8 bases. CDR3 size: 14 residues. These data belong to a study of glioma-infiltrating T cells after dendritic cell vaccination. Across the study: Dendritic cell vaccination trial patients had either newly diagnosed or recurrent glioblastoma. Autologous tumor lysate was loaded overnight onto monocyte-derived dendritic cells grown seven days with IL-4 and GM-CSF. Patients received three intradermal dendritic cell vaccine injections at biweekly intervals.

Primers: 60 V beta forward and 13 J beta reverse. Clones were read by immunoSEQ multiplex PCR, and TCRdb kept only the in-frame ones, dropping some. The table lists 49,000 or so clones, approximately 83% of them singletons. The sample in question was blood, obtained before dendritic cell vaccination. V and J are TRBV6-5 and TRBJ2-7; a weak D match, TRBD2 (5 bases). The sequence derives from a human donor with glioblastoma. As DNA, the CDR3 is TGTGCCAGCAGTTACTCTAGGGAGCCCTACGAGCAGTACTTC. This codes for CASSYSREPYEQYF.